A selection of T cell receptor beta chains follows, all from one sample in a study of blood T cell repertoires in COVID-19. The method was immunoSEQ multiplex PCR; TCRdb's version includes in-frame clones alone and lacks a portion of them. The sample includes under 100,000 clones, 80% to 90% of them seen just once. The sequenced sample was peripheral blood. All receptors derive from a man between 45 and 60 years old with acute or convalescent COVID-19. Both conserved end residues are part of each CDR3. A D gene is named only where the DNA matches it firmly. Clone sizes are given selectively: once, few, many, or a class where the clone is expanded.

V gene: TRBV4-1
D gene: TRBD1
clone size: once
J gene: TRBJ1-1
CDR3 protein: CASSPTGTASNTEAFF
CDR3 DNA: TGCGCCAGCAGTCCTACCGGGACAGCATCGAACACTGAAGCTTTCTTT

V gene: TRBV28
D gene: TRBD1
clone size: .
J gene: TRBJ1-2
CDR3 protein: CASSPRGLSGGGYTF
CDR3 DNA: TGTGCCAGCAGTCCCAGGGGGCTCTCTGGAGGGGGCTACACCTTC

V gene: TRBV10-1
D gene: .
clone size: .
J gene: TRBJ1-1
CDR3 protein: CAIRSGVRGNTEAFF
CDR3 DNA: TGCGCCATCAGGTCAGGGGTCAGGGGGAACACTGAAGCTTTCTTT

V gene: TRBV29-1
D gene: TRBD1
clone size: .
J gene: TRBJ2-2
CDR3 protein: CSVGQGGGELFF
CDR3 DNA: TGCAGCGTTGGACAGGGTGGCGGGGAGCTGTTTTTT

V gene: TRBV27
D gene: TRBD1
clone size: few
J gene: TRBJ1-2
CDR3 protein: CASSLNPPGTGGDYGYTF
CDR3 DNA: TGTGCCAGCAGTCTAAACCCCCCCGGGACAGGGGGCGACTATGGCTACACCTTC

V gene: TRBV5-1
D gene: .
clone size: .
J gene: TRBJ1-6
CDR3 protein: CASSLGHNSPLHF
CDR3 DNA: TGCGCCAGCAGCCTTGGACACAATTCACCCCTCCACTTT

V gene: TRBV24-1
D gene: TRBD2
clone size: .
J gene: TRBJ2-5
CDR3 protein: CATSAGGETQYF
CDR3 DNA: TGTGCCACCAGTGCCGGGGGGGAGACCCAGTACTTC

V gene: TRBV5-1
D gene: .
clone size: .
J gene: TRBJ1-1
CDR3 protein: CASSLAAGTNTEAFF
CDR3 DNA: TGCGCCAGCAGCTTGGCCGCCGGGACTAACACTGAAGCTTTCTTT

V gene: TRBV6-4
D gene: .
clone size: .
J gene: TRBJ1-1
CDR3 protein: CASRWRENTEAFF
CDR3 DNA: TGTGCCAGCAGGTGGAGGGAGAACACTGAAGCTTTCTTT

V gene: TRBV18
D gene: .
clone size: .
J gene: TRBJ2-2
CDR3 protein: CASSRVTRLASVTGELFF
CDR3 DNA: TGTGCCAGCTCCCGAGTAACCCGGCTAGCGTCTGTCACCGGGGAGCTGTTTTTT

V gene: TRBV30
D gene: TRBD2
clone size: .
J gene: TRBJ2-7
CDR3 protein: CAWSPPGGAYEQYF
CDR3 DNA: TGTGCCTGGAGTCCCCCCGGGGGGGCTTACGAGCAGTACTTC

V gene: TRBV3-1/TRBV3-2
D gene: .
clone size: once
J gene: TRBJ2-2
CDR3 protein: CASSQMAPGELFF
CDR3 DNA: TGTGCCAGCAGCCAAATGGCTCCCGGGGAGCTGTTTTTT

V gene: TRBV10-1
D gene: .
clone size: .
J gene: TRBJ2-5
CDR3 protein: CASSGGGEETQYF
CDR3 DNA: TGCGCCAGCAGTGGCGGAGGAGAAGAGACCCAGTACTTC

V gene: TRBV30
D gene: .
clone size: .
J gene: TRBJ1-5
CDR3 protein: CAWSIEDNQPQHF
CDR3 DNA: TGTGCCTGGAGTATCGAGGACAATCAGCCCCAGCATTTT

V gene: TRBV19
D gene: .
clone size: .
J gene: TRBJ1-5
CDR3 protein: CASSMSVGSNQPQHF
CDR3 DNA: TGTGCCAGTAGTATGTCGGTGGGCAGCAATCAGCCCCAGCATTTT

V gene: TRBV11-3
D gene: .
clone size: .
J gene: TRBJ2-2
CDR3 protein: CASSFPGAGELFF
CDR3 DNA: TGTGCCAGCAGCTTCCCGGGGGCCGGGGAGCTGTTTTTT

V gene: TRBV2
D gene: TRBD2
clone size: once
J gene: TRBJ2-7
CDR3 protein: CASSRDYSYEQYF
CDR3 DNA: TGTGCCAGCAGTAGGGACTACTCCTACGAGCAGTACTTC

V gene: TRBV7-9
D gene: .
clone size: few
J gene: TRBJ1-3
CDR3 protein: CASSPFGQGMGSGNTIYF
CDR3 DNA: TGTGCCAGCAGCCCTTTCGGGCAGGGGATGGGATCTGGAAACACCATATATTTT

V gene: TRBV5-1
D gene: TRBD2
clone size: .
J gene: TRBJ2-3
CDR3 protein: CASSSQSGLAGGGDTQYF
CDR3 DNA: TGCGCCAGCAGCTCTCAATCCGGACTAGCGGGGGGCGGAGATACGCAGTATTTT

V gene: TRBV7-2
D gene: .
clone size: .
J gene: TRBJ2-2
CDR3 protein: CASSPGMRDTGELFF
CDR3 DNA: TGTGCCAGCAGCCCTGGGATGCGGGACACCGGGGAGCTGTTTTTT

V gene: TRBV6-5
D gene: TRBD1
clone size: .
J gene: TRBJ1-1
CDR3 protein: CASSNTGGTEAFF
CDR3 DNA: TGTGCCAGCAGCAATACAGGGGGCACTGAAGCTTTCTTT

V gene: TRBV7-2
D gene: TRBD2
clone size: few
J gene: TRBJ2-7
CDR3 protein: CASSLEMRGGPYEQYF
CDR3 DNA: TGTGCCAGCAGCTTAGAAATGCGGGGGGGACCCTACGAGCAGTACTTC

V gene: TRBV6-5
D gene: TRBD1
clone size: once
J gene: TRBJ1-1
CDR3 protein: CASSSLGGGGTEAFF
CDR3 DNA: TGTGCCAGCAGTTCCTTAGGGGGCGGAGGCACTGAAGCTTTCTTT

V gene: TRBV10-3
D gene: TRBD1
clone size: .
J gene: TRBJ1-3
CDR3 protein: CAISPGQGSGNTIYF
CDR3 DNA: TGTGCCATCAGCCCGGGACAGGGTTCTGGAAACACCATATATTTT

V gene: TRBV7-8
D gene: TRBD2
clone size: .
J gene: TRBJ2-2
CDR3 protein: CASSLEVSGGTTAGELFF
CDR3 DNA: TGTGCCAGCAGCTTAGAAGTTAGCGGGGGGACAACGGCCGGGGAGCTGTTTTTT

V gene: TRBV6-6
D gene: TRBD2
clone size: .
J gene: TRBJ2-3
CDR3 protein: CASSSTAGGSDTQYF
CDR3 DNA: TGTGCCAGCAGTTCCACGGCGGGGGGTTCGGATACGCAGTATTTT

V gene: TRBV6-5
D gene: .
clone size: .
J gene: TRBJ1-4
CDR3 protein: CASRTVFNEKLFF
CDR3 DNA: TGTGCCAGCAGGACAGTGTTTAATGAAAAACTGTTTTTT

V gene: TRBV15
D gene: .
clone size: .
J gene: TRBJ2-5
CDR3 protein: CATSRGSRLTSQETQYF
CDR3 DNA: TGTGCCACCAGCAGAGGGTCCCGACTGACGTCCCAAGAGACCCAGTACTTC

V gene: TRBV20-1
D gene: .
clone size: few
J gene: TRBJ2-3
CDR3 protein: CSASLAPDTQYF
CDR3 DNA: TGCAGTGCTAGTTTGGCTCCAGATACGCAGTATTTT

V gene: TRBV7-8
D gene: TRBD2
clone size: .
J gene: TRBJ2-1
CDR3 protein: CASRGGGASYNEQFF
CDR3 DNA: TGTGCCAGCAGGGGCGGGGGGGCCTCCTACAATGAGCAGTTCTTC

V gene: TRBV7-6
D gene: TRBD2
clone size: .
J gene: TRBJ2-5
CDR3 protein: CASSTDGLARGKETQYF
CDR3 DNA: TGTGCCAGCAGCACCGACGGACTAGCCCGGGGAAAAGAGACCCAGTACTTC

V gene: TRBV30
D gene: .
clone size: .
J gene: TRBJ1-2
CDR3 protein: CAWSVRGLGYGYTF
CDR3 DNA: TGTGCCTGGAGTGTAAGGGGATTGGGCTATGGCTACACCTTC

V gene: TRBV7-3
D gene: .
clone size: .
J gene: TRBJ2-3
CDR3 protein: CASSTQGGTDTQYF
CDR3 DNA: TGTGCCAGCAGCACCCAGGGAGGAACAGATACGCAGTATTTT

V gene: TRBV9
D gene: .
clone size: .
J gene: TRBJ1-1
CDR3 protein: CASRRTDMNTEAFF
CDR3 DNA: TGTGCCAGCAGGAGGACAGATATGAACACTGAAGCTTTCTTT

V gene: TRBV19
D gene: TRBD1
clone size: .
J gene: TRBJ2-6
CDR3 protein: CASSIGQGVFWGANVLTF
CDR3 DNA: TGTGCCAGTAGTATAGGACAGGGGGTGTTCTGGGGGGCCAACGTCCTGACTTTC

V gene: TRBV11-2
D gene: .
clone size: .
J gene: TRBJ2-7
CDR3 protein: CASSIRAWYEQYF
CDR3 DNA: TGTGCCAGCAGCATCAGGGCTTGGTACGAGCAGTACTTC

V gene: TRBV2
D gene: TRBD2
clone size: .
J gene: TRBJ2-1
CDR3 protein: CASSTSGGSVYEQFF
CDR3 DNA: TGTGCCAGCAGTACTAGCGGGGGATCTGTGTATGAGCAGTTCTTC

V gene: TRBV30
D gene: TRBD1
clone size: .
J gene: TRBJ1-4
CDR3 protein: CAWSPLDRVNEKLFF
CDR3 DNA: TGTGCCTGGAGTCCGCTGGACAGGGTCAACGAAAAACTGTTTTTT

V gene: TRBV9
D gene: .
clone size: .
J gene: TRBJ1-1
CDR3 protein: CASSGRVLSEAFF
CDR3 DNA: TGTGCCAGCAGCGGGCGGGTTTTATCTGAAGCTTTCTTT

V gene: TRBV10-2
D gene: .
clone size: .
J gene: TRBJ2-4
CDR3 protein: CASSDHPAGLAKNIQYF
CDR3 DNA: TGCGCCAGCAGTGACCACCCGGCGGGGCTAGCCAAAAACATTCAGTACTTC

V gene: TRBV21-1
D gene: .
clone size: .
J gene: TRBJ1-5
CDR3 protein: CASSKAKLNRTGGNQPQHF
CDR3 DNA: TGTGCCAGCAGCAAAGCCAAACTAAACCGGACAGGGGGCAATCAGCCCCAGCATTTT